Shown below are 20 T cell receptor beta chains from a single sample sequenced in a study of blood T cells in healthy people across ages. PCR was performed a second time for roughly 6 to 12 cycles using a sample-barcoded 5' primer and a J-beta primer mix. TCRdb reanalysed the 5' RACE reads using MiXCR and keeps one entry per CDR3 protein. There are about 2 million distinct CDR3 sequences in the sample; approximately 50% occur only once, and 2.1% lies in the top ten. Sample: blood. The receptors come from a woman between 40 and 50 years old in good health.

The chain is built from TRBV7-2 and TRBJ1-2; 8 positions match TRBD1. Trimming at V came to 2 bases and at J to 0 bases, leaving 8 bases not matched to a gene. The CDR3 has 17 residues. Germline CDR1 reads SGHTA; CDR2 reads FQGNSA. CDR3 protein: CASSLYTADRANYGYTF. The CDR3 DNA reads as TGTGCCAGCAGCTTATATACCGCGGACAGGGCTAACTATGGCTACACCTTC. Filled out from reference TRBV7-2 and TRBJ1-2, the complete variable domain reads GAGVSQSPSNKVTEKGKDVELRCDPISGHTALYWYRQSLGQGLEFLIYFQGNSAPDKSGLPSDRFSAERTGGSVSTLTIQRTQQEDSAVYLCASSLYTADRANYGYTFGSGTRLTVV.

This clonotype has just a few counts. The chain combines TRBV4-3 with TRBJ2-1; TRBD2 matches 10 bases. Trimming took 0 bases from V and 5 from J; bases not matched to a gene: 4. The CDR3 is made up of 16 amino acids. Looked up from germline, CDR1 is LGHNA and CDR2 is YSLEER. Here the CDR3 DNA reads TGCGCCAGCAGCCAAGAGAAGAGCGGGGGGGACAATGAGCAGTTCTTC. Translation gives CASSQEKSGGDNEQFF.

V usage is TRBV7-9 and J usage is TRBJ2-1; D ambiguous. The CDR3 spans 13 residues. CDR1 is SEHNR and CDR2 is FQNEAQ in the germline V gene (reference sequence). V was pared by 3 bases and J by 6 bases, with 9 bases between. Here the CDR3 reads CASSFRVSNEQFF. Written as DNA, the CDR3 is TGTGCCAGCAGCTTTAGAGTTTCCAATGAGCAGTTCTTC.

The rearrangement links TRBV28 to TRBJ2-5, with 9 bases identical to TRBD1. Germline V gene data show CDR1 as MDHEN and CDR2 as SYDVKM. The CDR3 length is 16 residues. V trimming: 5 bases; J trimming: 4 bases; junction bases outside the gene matches: 11. In DNA form, the CDR3 reads TGTGCCAGCAGTGGAGACCGGGACAGGGTAGGAGAGACCCAGTACTTC. Protein sequence: CASSGDRDRVGETQYF.

This clonotype was detected many times. The chain carries TRBV6-5 and TRBJ2-3, with D unclear. The ends were cut back, 0 bases at V and 2 bases at J, with 3 bases in the middle. In germline, CDR1 is MNHEY, CDR2 SVGAGI. There are 13 residues in the CDR3. The CDR3 bases are TGTGCCAGCAGTTACTCCTACACAGATACGCAGTATTTT. Its protein is CASSYSYTDTQYF.

The chain recombines TRBV7-2 with TRBJ2-7; TRBD1 matches 9 bases. This CDR3 is 15 amino acids long. V shed 1 base and J 7 bases; nucleotides not matched to a gene: 8. CDR1 is SGHTA and CDR2 is FQGNSA in the germline V gene. In DNA, the CDR3 is TGTGCCAGCAGCTTAGTGGGGGACAGGGCCAATGAGCAGTACTTC. It codes for CASSLVGDRANEQYF.

This chain uses TRBV29-1 with TRBJ2-1; 13 bases line up with TRBD2. V lost 7 bases, J lost 6 bases, and 3 bases stayed unmatched. This CDR3 comprises 13 residues. Germline V gives CDR1 SQVTM, CDR2 ANQGSEA. The CDR3, as DNA: TGCAGCGGCCGACTAGCGGGGGGCAATGAGCAGTTCTTC. Translated, it gives CSGRLAGGNEQFF.

This clonotype was observed a handful of times. The chain links TRBV7-2 to TRBJ2-7, with a tentative D call TRBD1 (6 bases). This CDR3 contains 14 residues. Looked up from germline, CDR1 is SGHTA and CDR2 is FQGNSA. The V and J ends lost 4 bases and 0 bases respectively, with 10 bases between them. CDR3 in DNA: TGTGCCAGCAGCTCCCGACAGGCCTCCTACGAGCAGTACTTC. Translated, it gives CASSSRQASYEQYF. Full variable domain (rest looked up from reference TRBV7-2 and TRBJ2-7): GAGVSQSPSNKVTEKGKDVELRCDPISGHTALYWYRQSLGQGLEFLIYFQGNSAPDKSGLPSDRFSAERTGGSVSTLTIQRTQQEDSAVYLCASSSRQASYEQYFGPGTRLTVT.

This clonotype came up a few times. The V gene is TRBV7-8, the J gene TRBJ2-3; a weak D match, TRBD2 (5 bases). The ends were cut back, 11 bases at V and 3 bases at J, with 15 bases in the middle. The CDR3 covers 13 residues. Germline V gives CDR1 SGHVS, CDR2 FQNEAQ. The CDR3 coding sequence is TGTGCCCCGGAGGACGGTAGTACAGATACGCAGTATTTT. Protein product: CAPEDGSTDTQYF.

The V gene is TRBV10-2, the J gene TRBJ2-5, with D possibly TRBD1 on 5 matching bases. Germline V gene lookup returns CDR1 WSHSY and CDR2 SAAADI. The CDR3 covers 14 residues. V lost 6 bases and J lost 4, with 15 bases in between. CDR3 in amino acids: CASRSPPRVETQYF. CDR3 sequence (DNA): TGCGCCAGCAGGAGCCCCCCCAGGGTAGAGACCCAGTACTTC.

The chain is built from TRBV29-1 and TRBJ2-1, with a tentative D call TRBD1 (5 bases). Germline V gene sequence: CDR1 SQVTM, CDR2 ANQGSEA. V was clipped by 1 base and J by 10 bases, with 17 bases between them. CDR3 length: 14 amino acids. Written as DNA, the CDR3 is TGCAGCGTTGAAGGGGGCCGACTGAACGACGAGCAGTTCTTC. Amino acids: CSVEGGRLNDEQFF.

In its sample, this clonotype was seen a few times. V and J are TRBV20-1 and TRBJ2-7, with 7 positions matching TRBD1. The CDR3 loop spans 11 amino acids. V trimming: 3 bases; J trimming: 6 bases; junction bases outside the gene matches: 2. In germline, CDR1 is DFQATT, CDR2 SNEGSKA (reference sequence). CDR3 sequence reads: CSARTGLEQYF. Written as DNA, the CDR3 is TGCAGTGCTAGGACAGGGCTCGAGCAGTACTTC.

The chain uses TRBV3-1 and TRBJ2-4, with D possibly TRBD1 on 5 matching bases. CDR1 LGHDT and CDR2 YNNKEL come from the germline V gene (reference sequence). V lost 0 bases to trimming and J lost 3 bases, with 12 bases between them. The CDR3 has 16 residues. Written as DNA, the CDR3 is TGTGCCAGCAGCCAAGAAGGGGAAGGAGACAAAAACATTCAGTACTTC. It translates to CASSQEGEGDKNIQYF.

This rearrangement joins TRBV27 to TRBJ2-5; TRBD2 matches 11 bases. With 5 bases clipped from V and 11 bases from J, the junction kept 16 bases outside the gene matches. CDR1 MNHEY and CDR2 SMNVEV come from the germline V gene (reference sequence). The CDR3 extends over 16 amino acids. As DNA, the CDR3 is TGTGCCAGCAGTCCTGAGACTAGCGGGGACCTCAATGAGCAGTACTTC. This encodes CASSPETSGDLNEQYF.

V usage is TRBV7-2 and J usage is TRBJ2-3; the match to TRBD2 covers 8 bases. The germline V gene has CDR1 SGHTA and CDR2 FQGNSA. The CDR3 has 15 amino acids. Trimming at V came to 5 bases and at J to 8 bases, leaving 12 bases not matched to a gene. The CDR3 sequence: CASSPTSGSLVTQYF. For the CDR3, the DNA is TGTGCCAGCAGCCCAACTAGCGGCTCCTTGGTTACGCAGTATTTT.

V gene TRBV7-9 combines with J gene TRBJ2-3, with no clear D. The length of the CDR3 is 15 residues. CDR1 and CDR2 from the germline V gene are SEHNR and FQNEAQ (reference sequence). Trimming shortened V by 1 base and J by 2 bases, and 10 bases separated the two germline ends. CDR3 DNA sequence: TGTGCCAGCAGCTTAGGGCTCAGCACCACAGATACGCAGTATTTT. Its translation: CASSLGLSTTDTQYF.

A few counts support this clonotype. This chain uses TRBV9 with TRBJ1-1; D call uncertain. Trimming took off 2 bases at V and 3 bases at J, with 8 bases between the two ends. Germline V gene sequence: CDR1 SGDLS, CDR2 YYNGEE. The CDR3 extends over 13 amino acids. This chain's CDR3 is CASSVGFHTEAFF. The CDR3 DNA reads TGTGCCAGCAGCGTGGGGTTTCACACTGAAGCTTTCTTT. The entire variable domain, with the rest obtained from reference TRBV9 and TRBJ1-1, is as follows: DSGVTQTPKHLITATGQRVTLRCSPRSGDLSVYWYQQSLDQGLQFLIQYYNGEERAKGNILERFSAQQFPDLHSELNLSSLELGDSALYFCASSVGFHTEAFFGQGTRLTVV.

The table lists this clonotype with many counts. A junction boundary mismatches the germline segment, possibly from a read error. The chain carries TRBV28 and TRBJ2-7; D uncertain. This CDR3 contains 12 residues. Looked up from germline, CDR1 is MDHEN and CDR2 is SYDVKM. This CDR3 reads CASSLSGYEQYF. CDR3 sequence (DNA): TGTGCCAGCAGCTTATCGGGCTACGAGCAGTACTTC.

V and J are TRBV12-3 or TRBV12-4 and TRBJ2-3; 7 bases agree with TRBD1. The CDR3 runs to 16 residues. J was trimmed by 4 bases and V by 0 bases; bases with no gene match: 7. Written as DNA, the CDR3 is TGTGCCAGCAGTTTAGCCCTCAGGGGGAGCGCAGATACGCAGTATTTT. Amino acid sequence: CASSLALRGSADTQYF.

The chain combines TRBV4-3 with TRBJ2-1; D not resolved. Trimming shortened V by 0 bases and J by 0 bases, and 12 bases separated the two germline ends. This CDR3 has 17 amino acids. Germline V gene data show CDR1 as LGHNA and CDR2 as YSLEER. CDR3 region: CASSQDLGASSYNEQFF. The CDR3 nucleotides are TGCGCCAGCAGCCAAGATCTGGGCGCGAGCTCCTACAATGAGCAGTTCTTC.